This paragraph covers one T cell receptor beta chain sequence. Its antigen is unknown. There are no base qualities to consult, and no much larger clone falls within one base. This entry comes from a study of metastatic and nonmetastatic thyroid tumors (dated by TCRdb to the early 2020s). Background for the entire study: The researchers compared repertoires between peripheral blood samples and tumor or nodule tissue samples from patients with malignant or benign thyroid disease.

To prepare the library, PCR was applied. Instrument on record: Illumina HiSeq 4000. The TCR beta-chain CDR3 region of each patient was profiled by high-throughput sequencing. Concerning the study's data processing: CDR3 differences across clinicopathological groups were used to build a classifier for discriminating distant-metastatic papillary thyroid cancer patients. To measure repertoire diversity the researchers used the Shannon index, while the Morisita-Horn index served to gauge how similar the tumor and blood repertoires were. TCRdb trimmed the raw reads at Q25, called clones with MiXCR and kept productive beta chains. The V and J calls reflect TCRdb's pipeline rather than the authors' work. The sample table shows approximately 42,000 clones, and less than 25% are seen once. About 14% of the sample goes to the ten largest clones. The germline V gene (reference sequence) gives CDR1 as WNHNN and CDR2 as SYGVQD. Compared with germline, V lacks 3 bases and J lacks 6 bases; bases without a gene match: 11. Spanning cysteine to phenylalanine, the CDR3 consists of 16 amino acids. Only the CDR3 region is kept as DNA, spanning 48 bases read in frame from base 1.

Before undergoing thyroid surgery, none of the patients had been given any kind of treatment. Using T-cell receptor beta sequencing, the researchers looked back retrospectively at clinical samples from patients, gathered between about 2012 and 2018. The full study reports these points: In both blood and tumor samples, TCR beta diversity was reported to be significantly higher in malignant tumors than in benign nodules.

The sequencing input was tumor tissue. The origin of this receptor is a female donor with papillary thyroid cancer or a benign thyroid nodule (not recorded which). Some clones in this sample may be carry-over from other donors' samples. The chain joins TRBV10-1 to TRBJ2-4; TRBD2 fits 7 bases in the junction. The nucleotide sequence reads TGCGCCAGCAGTGACCGGGGAGCGGGACCTGGAAACATTCAGTACTTC. This gives the protein CASSDRGAGPGNIQYF.